These 24 T cell receptor beta chains came from one sample sequenced in a study of control samples from healthy donors and cancer patients (dated by TCRdb to between 2020 and 2021). The protocol used for the library was the immunoSEQ multiplex PCR assay. TCRdb mirrors the immuneACCESS table, restricted to in-frame sequences. Some clones are absent from its copies; in checked studies, under half trace to an unresolved V gene, and the reason for the others is unknown. Counted in this sample were around 140,000 clones; approximately 94% of them appeared once. About 12% of the sample rests with the top ten. The sample consisted of blood. The receptors were gathered from a man in his forties in good health.

The J gene is TRBJ2-1, the V gene TRBV9, with D possibly matching TRBD2 (6 bases). The length of the CDR3 is 11 residues. Germline-derived CDR1 and CDR2 are SGDLS and YYNGEE. Deletions cut 5 bases from V and 6 bases from J, with 6 bases between. CDR3 amino acids: CASRGLNEQFF. Here the CDR3 DNA reads TGTGCCAGCAGGGGACTCAATGAGCAGTTCTTC.

The chain links TRBV10-3 to TRBJ1-1; D not resolved. The CDR3 contains 14 residues. Trimming stripped 0 bases from V and 5 bases from J, with 10 bases between. Germline V gene data show CDR1 as ENHRY and CDR2 as SYGVKD. The CDR3 region is CAISESQGKTEAFF. CDR3 DNA sequence: TGTGCCATCAGTGAGTCCCAAGGGAAAACTGAAGCTTTCTTT.

The V gene is TRBV6-1, the J gene TRBJ1-4, with D possibly matching TRBD1 (6 bases). The length of the CDR3 is 15 residues. V lost 1 base and J lost 4, with 10 bases in between. In germline, CDR1 is MNHNS, CDR2 SASEGT. CDR3 amino acids: CASSEGTAGNEKLFF. For the CDR3, the DNA is TGTGCCAGCAGTGAAGGGACAGCGGGTAATGAAAAACTGTTTTTT.

This chain links TRBV12-5 with TRBJ2-1; TRBD2 aligns across 10 bases. CDR3 size: 19 residues. V shed 2 bases, J shed 8 bases, and the junction held 18 bases outside the gene matches. Germline assignment: CDR1 LGHNT and CDR2 FRNRAP. CDR3 in amino acids: CASGLLPLGAASGGHEQFF. The CDR3 DNA reads as TGTGCTAGTGGTTTGCTCCCCCTTGGGGCGGCTAGCGGGGGTCATGAGCAGTTCTTC.

The gene calls are TRBV5-1 and TRBJ2-2; D ambiguous. V was shortened by 4 bases and J by 0 bases, with 10 bases between the two germline ends. Germline loops: CDR1 SGHRS, CDR2 YFSETQ. The CDR3 runs to 15 residues. The CDR3 DNA reads as TGCGCCAGCAGCCCGCGGACGACGAACACCGGGGAGCTGTTTTTT. Translation gives CASSPRTTNTGELFF.

V and J are TRBV30 and TRBJ2-5; D gene uncertain. Trimming took off 0 bases at V and 3 bases at J, with 2 bases between the two ends. This CDR3 has 11 amino acids. Germline CDR1 is GTSNPN and CDR2 is SVGIG (reference sequence). The CDR3 DNA sequence: TGTGCCTGGAGTGTTAAAGAGACCCAGTACTTC. Translating it yields CAWSVKETQYF.

CDR3 sequence: CASSARLAASTDTQYF. The CDR3 nucleotides read TGTGCCAGCAGTGCGAGACTAGCGGCTAGCACAGATACGCAGTATTTT. The chain employs TRBV6-1 and TRBJ2-3; TRBD2 matches at 9 bases. Germline-derived CDR1 and CDR2 are MNHNS and SASEGT. The CDR3 length is 16 residues. Losses at the gene ends were 4 bases for V and 0 bases for J; bases not matched to a gene: 5.

This chain connects TRBV7-6 to TRBJ2-6; no firm D call. CDR1 SGHVS and CDR2 FNYEAQ come from the germline V gene. The CDR3 is 19 residues long. The germline V and J ends were trimmed by 1 base and 0 bases, with 16 bases remaining between them. The CDR3 region has the DNA TGTGCCAGCAGCTTAGTACCTGGGGAAACGGGCTCTGGGGCCAACGTCCTGACTTTC. This codes for CASSLVPGETGSGANVLTF. Variable domain in full (rest from reference TRBV7-6 and TRBJ2-6): GAGVSQSPRYKVTKRGQDVALRCDPISGHVSLYWYRQALGQGPEFLTYFNYEAQQDKSGLPNDRFSAERPEGSISTLTIQRTEQRDSAMYRCASSLVPGETGSGANVLTFGAGSRLTVL.

CDR3 sequence reads: CASSLQGLPNTGELFF. CDR3 DNA: TGCGCCAGCAGCCTACAGGGGTTACCGAACACCGGGGAGCTGTTTTTT. The chain uses TRBV5-1 and TRBJ2-2; 7 nucleotides align to TRBD1. Per the germline V gene, CDR1 is SGHRS and CDR2 is YFSETQ. V lost 4 bases, J lost 0 bases, and 6 bases stayed unmatched. This CDR3 region has 16 residues.

The chain couples TRBV9 to TRBJ2-6; 10 nucleotides line up with TRBD1. With 2 bases clipped from V and 2 bases from J, the junction kept 1 base outside the gene matches. The CDR3 is 16 residues long. Germline V gene sequence: CDR1 SGDLS, CDR2 YYNGEE. CDR3 residues: CASSVDRGPGANVLTF. The CDR3 bases are TGTGCCAGCAGCGTTGACAGGGGGCCTGGGGCCAACGTCCTGACTTTC.

This chain uses TRBV5-6 with TRBJ2-2; D may be TRBD2 (5 bases). Germline CDR1 and CDR2: SGHDT and YYEEEE. Trimming removed 0 bases from V and 4 bases from J, with 13 bases in between. The CDR3 consists of 16 residues. CDR3 DNA: TGTGCCAGCAGCTTGGGAGAAAGTGAGGGCACCGGGGAGCTGTTTTTT. Translation: CASSLGESEGTGELFF.

Concerning this clone: Other DNA sequences from this sample encode an identical CDR3 as well. This chain's CDR3 is CASSLGGGTGELFF. In DNA form, the CDR3 reads TGTGCCAGCAGCTTAGGGGGCGGGACCGGGGAGCTGTTTTTT. The chain employs TRBV7-3 and TRBJ2-2; D might be TRBD1 (6 bases). V lost 2 bases, J lost 5 bases, and 9 bases lay in between. The CDR3 has 14 residues. CDR1 is SGHTA and CDR2 is FQGTGA in the germline V gene. Variable domain in full (rest from reference TRBV7-3 and TRBJ2-2): GAGVSQTPSNKVTEKGKYVELRCDPISGHTALYWYRQSLGQGPEFLIYFQGTGAADDSGLPNDRFFAVRPEGSVSTLKIQRTERGDSAVYLCASSLGGGTGELFFGEGSRLTVL.

The sample holds one count of this clone. The chain joins TRBV3-1 (or the pseudogene TRBV3-2) to TRBJ1-1, with 7 bases identical to TRBD1. The germline V gene has CDR1 LGHDT and CDR2 YNNKEL (reference sequence). This CDR3 comprises 15 residues. With V trimmed by 4 bases and J by 2 bases, 7 bases remained unmatched. The CDR3 coding sequence is TGTGCCAGCAGCCTAACGACAGGGCGAAACACTGAAGCTTTCTTT. Translated, it gives CASSLTTGRNTEAFF.

The chain joins TRBV7-9 to TRBJ2-5; D possibly corresponds to TRBD1 (5 bases). Germline lookup yields CDR1 SEHNR and CDR2 FQNEAQ (reference sequence). V was trimmed by 6 bases and J by 5 bases, leaving 13 bases between them. CDR3 size: 13 residues. The CDR3 nucleotides read TGTGCCAGCAGTTCCGACCACAGGGAGACCCAGTACTTC. This translates into CASSSDHRETQYF.

The J gene is TRBJ2-1, the V gene TRBV6-5; no reliable D call. CDR3 size: 13 residues. CDR1 MNHEY and CDR2 SVGAGI come from the germline V gene. V was cut by 6 bases and J by 8 bases, with 14 bases left in between. In DNA form, the CDR3 reads TGTGCCAGCAGCCGAGGAATCATCGATGAGCAGTTCTTC. Its translation: CASSRGIIDEQFF.

CDR3 loop: CATSDGGRGGNQPQHF. CDR3 coding DNA: TGTGCCACCAGTGATGGGGGGAGGGGCGGCAATCAGCCCCAGCATTTT. The chain joins TRBV24-1 to TRBJ1-5; tentatively, D is TRBD1 (5 bases). The V gene lost 3 bases and the J gene lost 2 bases, with 13 bases spanning the gap. The germline gives CDR1 KGHDR, CDR2 SFDVKD. The CDR3 runs 16 residues.

This sequence joins TRBV15 and TRBJ1-1, with no clear D. The CDR3 runs to 15 residues. Germline CDR1 LNHNV, CDR2 YYDKDF (reference sequence). V lost 0 bases and J 0 bases, leaving 8 bases between the germline ends. DNA of the CDR3: TGTGCCACCAGCAGAGACGGGCAGCTGAACACTGAAGCTTTCTTT. Its protein product is CATSRDGQLNTEAFF.

The V call is TRBV28, the J call TRBJ1-4, with D unclear. With 3 bases removed from V and 0 bases from J, the gap between germline ends came to 8 bases. Germline V CDR1 and CDR2: MDHEN, SYDVKM. The CDR3 runs to 15 residues. The CDR3 loop reads CASSLEGATNEKLFF. CDR3 in DNA: TGTGCCAGCAGTTTGGAGGGAGCAACTAATGAAAAACTGTTTTTT.

This clone was detected once. The chain employs TRBV6-2 or TRBV6-3 and TRBJ1-4; 10 bases fit TRBD1. Germline CDR1 MNHEY, CDR2 SVGEGT. After removal of 5 bases from V and 7 bases from J, the junction contained 7 bases not matched to a gene. There are 15 residues in the CDR3. Here the CDR3 reads CASSDRGQRSEKLFF. The CDR3 bases are TGTGCCAGCAGTGACAGGGGGCAACGCTCTGAAAAACTGTTTTTT.

This chain joins TRBV6-4 and TRBJ2-1; 12 nucleotides line up with TRBD2. J lost 4 bases, V lost 0 bases, and 1 base had no gene match. Germline CDR1 and CDR2: MRHNA and SNTAGT. This CDR3 region has 16 residues. As DNA, the CDR3 is TGTGCCAGCAGTGACTCGACTAGCGGGGGATACAATGAGCAGTTCTTC. This encodes CASSDSTSGGYNEQFF.

V and J are TRBV6-6 and TRBJ1-2; perhaps TRBD1 as D (5 bases). The germline V and J ends were trimmed by 2 bases and 0 bases, with 7 bases remaining between them. Per germline, CDR1 MNHNY and CDR2 SVGAGI (reference sequence). The CDR3 is 14 residues long. The CDR3: CASSYTGANYGYTF. The CDR3 DNA is TGTGCCAGCAGTTACACAGGAGCTAACTATGGCTACACCTTC.

The chain has TRBV6-5 and TRBJ2-7, with 10 bases matching TRBD2. V was clipped by 6 bases and J by 7 bases; unmatched bases: 12. This CDR3 is 15 amino acids long. In germline, CDR1 is MNHEY, CDR2 SVGAGI. CDR3 bases: TGTGCCAGCAGAGGGACGAGCGGGAGGGCGGAGGAGCAGTACTTC. Its protein product is CASRGTSGRAEEQYF.

The genes are TRBV4-1 and TRBJ2-7, with D perhaps being TRBD1 or TRBD2 (6 bases each). The V gene's germline CDR1 is MGHRA and CDR2 YSYEKL. The CDR3 contains 15 residues. The V gene lost 5 bases and the J gene lost 1 base, with 15 bases spanning the gap. This chain's CDR3 is CASSWGDKPSYEQYF. The CDR3 bases are TGCGCCAGCAGCTGGGGGGACAAACCATCCTACGAGCAGTACTTC.

The chain couples TRBV27 to TRBJ2-5, with 8 bases fitting TRBD1. Trimming took 5 bases from V and 5 from J; bases not matched to a gene: 10. Germline V gene lookup returns CDR1 MNHEY and CDR2 SMNVEV (reference sequence). CDR3 size: 15 residues. The CDR3, as DNA: TGTGCCAGCAGTCCCCAGGACAGGGATCGGGAGACCCAGTACTTC. This sequence encodes CASSPQDRDRETQYF.